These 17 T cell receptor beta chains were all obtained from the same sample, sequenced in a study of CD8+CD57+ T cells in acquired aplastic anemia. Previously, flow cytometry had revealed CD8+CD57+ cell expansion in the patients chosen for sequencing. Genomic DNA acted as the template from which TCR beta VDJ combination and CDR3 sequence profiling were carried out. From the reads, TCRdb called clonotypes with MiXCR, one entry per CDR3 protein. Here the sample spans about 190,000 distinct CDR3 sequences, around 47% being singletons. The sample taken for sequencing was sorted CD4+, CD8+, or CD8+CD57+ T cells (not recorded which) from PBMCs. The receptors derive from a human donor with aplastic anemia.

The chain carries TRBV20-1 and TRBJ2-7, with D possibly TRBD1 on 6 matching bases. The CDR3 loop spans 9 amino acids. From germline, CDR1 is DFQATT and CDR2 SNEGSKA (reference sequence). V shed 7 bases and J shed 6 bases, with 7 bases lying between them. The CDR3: CSGGPEQYF. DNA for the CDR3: TGCAGTGGGGGGCCCGAGCAGTACTTC.

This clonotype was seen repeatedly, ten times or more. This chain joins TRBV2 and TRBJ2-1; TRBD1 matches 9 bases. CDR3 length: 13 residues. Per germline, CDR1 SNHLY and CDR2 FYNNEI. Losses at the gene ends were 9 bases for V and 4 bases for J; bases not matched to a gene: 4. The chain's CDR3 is CARRTGEYNEQFF. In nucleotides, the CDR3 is TGTGCCAGACGGACAGGGGAATACAATGAGCAGTTCTTC.

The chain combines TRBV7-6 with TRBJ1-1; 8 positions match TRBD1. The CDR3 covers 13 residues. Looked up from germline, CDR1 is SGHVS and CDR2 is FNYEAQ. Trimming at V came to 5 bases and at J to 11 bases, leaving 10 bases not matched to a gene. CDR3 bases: TGTGCCAGCAGCCAGGGACAGGCCCCCGGGGCTTTCTTT. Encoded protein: CASSQGQAPGAFF.

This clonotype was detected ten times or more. In DNA, the CDR3 is TGTGCCAGTATCACCCCCGGGTCCTTAAGGGGCTACACCTTC. It yields the protein CASITPGSLRGYTF. The rearrangement links TRBV19 to TRBJ1-2; D gene ambiguous. V lost 7 bases to trimming and J lost 8 bases, with 20 bases between them. The germline gives CDR1 LNHDA, CDR2 SQIVND (reference sequence). The CDR3 is 14 residues long.

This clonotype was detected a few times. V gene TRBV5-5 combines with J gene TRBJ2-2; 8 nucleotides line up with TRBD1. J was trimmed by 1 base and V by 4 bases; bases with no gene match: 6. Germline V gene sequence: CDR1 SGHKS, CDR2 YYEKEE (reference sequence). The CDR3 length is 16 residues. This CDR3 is CASSETGTGNTGELFF. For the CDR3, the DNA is TGTGCCAGCAGCGAGACCGGGACAGGGAACACCGGGGAGCTGTTTTTT.

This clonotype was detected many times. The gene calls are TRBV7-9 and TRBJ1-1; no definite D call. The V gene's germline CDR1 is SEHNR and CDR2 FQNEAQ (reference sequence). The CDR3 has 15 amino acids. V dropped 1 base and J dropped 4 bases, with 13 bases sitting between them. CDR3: CASSLGMTYGTEAFF. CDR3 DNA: TGTGCCAGCAGCTTAGGTATGACCTACGGCACTGAAGCTTTCTTT.

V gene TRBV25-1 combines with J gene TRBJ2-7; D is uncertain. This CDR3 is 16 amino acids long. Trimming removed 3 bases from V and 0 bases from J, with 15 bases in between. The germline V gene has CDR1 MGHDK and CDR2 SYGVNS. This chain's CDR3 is CASSDISRQDSYEQYF. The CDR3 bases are TGTGCCAGCAGTGATATCTCTCGGCAGGACTCCTACGAGCAGTACTTC.

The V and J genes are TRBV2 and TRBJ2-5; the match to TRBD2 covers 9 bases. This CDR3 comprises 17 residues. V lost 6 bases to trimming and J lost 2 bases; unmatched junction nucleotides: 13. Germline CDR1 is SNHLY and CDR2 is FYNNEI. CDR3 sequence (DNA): TGTGCCAGCAGAAGAACGGGACTAGCTGAGAGACAAGAGACCCAGTACTTC. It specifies CASRRTGLAERQETQYF.

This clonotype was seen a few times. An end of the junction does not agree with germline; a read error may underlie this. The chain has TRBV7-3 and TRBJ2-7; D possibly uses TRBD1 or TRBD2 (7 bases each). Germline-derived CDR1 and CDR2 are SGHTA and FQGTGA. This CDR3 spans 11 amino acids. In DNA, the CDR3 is TGCGCCACCCAGGGGGGGATCGAGCAGTACTTC. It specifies CATQGGIEQYF. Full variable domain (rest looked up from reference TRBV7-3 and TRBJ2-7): GAGVSQTPSNKVTEKGKYVELRCDPISGHTALYWYRQSLGQGPEFLIYFQGTGAADDSGLPNDRFFAVRPEGSVSTLKIQRTERGDSAVYLCATQGGIEQYFGPGTRLTVT.

The CDR3 nucleotides are TGTGCCAGCAGTTTTAGCGGGGACACAGATACGCAGTATTTT. This codes for CASSFSGDTDTQYF. The chain recombines TRBV2 with TRBJ2-3; 8 bases align to TRBD2. The CDR3 covers 14 residues. The V and J ends lost 5 bases and 2 bases, in that order; junction bases with no gene match: 3. Germline V gene lookup returns CDR1 SNHLY and CDR2 FYNNEI.

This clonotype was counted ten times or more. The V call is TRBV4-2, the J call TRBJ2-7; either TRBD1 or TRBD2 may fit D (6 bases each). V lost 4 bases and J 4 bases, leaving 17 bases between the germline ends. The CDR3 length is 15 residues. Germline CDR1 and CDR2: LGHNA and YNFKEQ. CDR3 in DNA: TGTGCCAGCAGCCCTAGGCCCGGGGGCGAGTACGAGCAGTACTTC. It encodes CASSPRPGGEYEQYF.

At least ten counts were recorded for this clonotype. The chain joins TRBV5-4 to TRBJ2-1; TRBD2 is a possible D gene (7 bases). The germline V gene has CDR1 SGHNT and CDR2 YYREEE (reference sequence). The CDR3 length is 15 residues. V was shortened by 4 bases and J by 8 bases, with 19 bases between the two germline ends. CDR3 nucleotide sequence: TGTGCCAGCAGCCTTATTCTGGGGGGGCCAGATGAGCAGTTCTTC. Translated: CASSLILGGPDEQFF.

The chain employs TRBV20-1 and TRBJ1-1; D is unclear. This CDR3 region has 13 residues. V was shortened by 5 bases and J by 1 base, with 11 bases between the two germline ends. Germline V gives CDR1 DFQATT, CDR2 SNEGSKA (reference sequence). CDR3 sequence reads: CSAPQTSNTEAFF. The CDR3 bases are TGCAGTGCTCCTCAAACGTCGAACACTGAAGCTTTCTTT.

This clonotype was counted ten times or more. Written as DNA, the CDR3 is TGTGCTAGTGGTTTGGTACTTAAGGGGCATGAGCAGTTCTTC. It is translated as CASGLVLKGHEQFF. V and J are TRBV12-5 and TRBJ2-1; weak D call: TRBD1 (5 bases). Deletions cut 0 bases from V and 8 bases from J, with 11 bases between. Germline V gene lookup returns CDR1 LGHNT and CDR2 FRNRAP. This CDR3 has 14 residues.

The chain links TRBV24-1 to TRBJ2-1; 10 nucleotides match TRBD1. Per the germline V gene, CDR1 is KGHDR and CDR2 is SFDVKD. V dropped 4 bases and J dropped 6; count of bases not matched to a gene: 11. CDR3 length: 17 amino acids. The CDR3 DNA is TGTGCCACCAGTGAATCCTCGGGACAGGGGCTCGGCAATGAGCAGTTCTTC. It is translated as CATSESSGQGLGNEQFF.

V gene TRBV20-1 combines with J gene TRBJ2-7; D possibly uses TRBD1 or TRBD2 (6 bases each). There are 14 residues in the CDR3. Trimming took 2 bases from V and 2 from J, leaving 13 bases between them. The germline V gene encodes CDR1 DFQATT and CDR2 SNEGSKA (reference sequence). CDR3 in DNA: TGCAGTGCTAGAAATACGGAGGGGGCCTACGAGCAGTACTTC. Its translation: CSARNTEGAYEQYF.

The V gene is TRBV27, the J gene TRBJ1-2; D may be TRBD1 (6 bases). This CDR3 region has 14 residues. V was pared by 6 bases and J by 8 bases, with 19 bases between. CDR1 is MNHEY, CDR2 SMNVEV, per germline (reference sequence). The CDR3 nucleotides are TGTGCCAGCAGACCGACAGGCACTGGCTACGGCTACACCTTC. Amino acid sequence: CASRPTGTGYGYTF.